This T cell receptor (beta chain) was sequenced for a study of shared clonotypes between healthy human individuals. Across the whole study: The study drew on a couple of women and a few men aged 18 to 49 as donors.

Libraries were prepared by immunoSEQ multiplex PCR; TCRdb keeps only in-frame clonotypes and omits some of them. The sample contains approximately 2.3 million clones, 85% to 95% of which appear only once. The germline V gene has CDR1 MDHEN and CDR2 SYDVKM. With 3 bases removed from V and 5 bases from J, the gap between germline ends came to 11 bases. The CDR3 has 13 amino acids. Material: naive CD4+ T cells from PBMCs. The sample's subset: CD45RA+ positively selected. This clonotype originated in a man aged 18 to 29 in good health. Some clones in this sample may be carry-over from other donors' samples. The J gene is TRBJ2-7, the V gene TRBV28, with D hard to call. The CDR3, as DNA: TGTGCCAGCAGTTTGGATGGGGTAGACGAGCAGTACTTC. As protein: CASSLDGVDEQYF.